The following is a T cell receptor beta chain sequence with its context. The read is 3 residues too short to cover the CDR3 end, so that end is filled in from the germline J gene. The record originates from a study of T cells in women clearing cervical HPV infection. As for the study in general: Donors had HPV16-related CIN3 or worse; 2 had invasive cancer. Cases' blood sampling followed lesion detection by median approximately 150 days (90 to 200). Case blood was drawn when the lesion was first found; control blood after infection became undetectable.

Cervical HPV DNA detected by MY09/MY11 PCR, typed by dot-blot. Between the trimmed V and J ends, which lost 5 bases and 9 bases, there was a span of 19 bases. Per germline, CDR1 LNHNV and CDR2 YYDKDF (reference sequence). The CDR3 length is 15 residues. TCRdb's copy holds only in-frame clones and misses some; the assay was immunoSEQ multiplex PCR. Found here are under 50,000 clones; the top ten clones hold less than 8%. This clonotype originated in a woman aged 18 to 75 with a cervical HPV16 infection that either progressed to CIN3+ or cleared (not recorded which). The material sequenced was blood buffy coat. The gene calls are TRBV15 and TRBJ2-2, with D tentatively TRBD1 (6 bases). The CDR3 spells CATSQETGLGRELFF. CDR3 DNA, as far as it was read: TGTGCCACCAGCCAAGAAACAGGGCTTGGGCGGGAG.